These 29 T cell receptor beta chains were sequenced from one sample in a study of T cell repertoires in aging, cancer and after chemotherapy. A mixed TRB-A/B primer pool amplified rearranged TRB by multiplex touch-down PCR. In TCRdb, the multiplex PCR reads were re-called with MiXCR into one record per CDR3 protein. There are fewer than 12,000 distinct CDR3 sequences in the sample; approximately 30% occur only once, and 2.5% to 4% lies in the top ten. Peripheral blood genomic DNA, not sorted cells or RNA, was the template. Sequenced: blood. The receptors stem from a human donor in good health.

The genes are TRBV5-1 and TRBJ2-1, with D possibly TRBD2 on 6 matching bases. The germline gives CDR1 SGHRS, CDR2 YFSETQ. V was cut by 4 bases and J by 7 bases, with 12 bases left in between. The CDR3 has 13 residues. This CDR3 reads CASSLAGTNEQFF. Written as DNA, the CDR3 is TGCGCCAGCAGCCTGGCGGGAACGAATGAGCAGTTCTTC.

CDR3 sequence: CASSFVASGGYEQYF. CDR3 coding DNA: TGTGCCAGCAGTTTCGTTGCTAGCGGGGGTTACGAGCAGTACTTC. V and J are TRBV6-2 or TRBV6-3 and TRBJ2-7; 10 nucleotides line up with TRBD2. This CDR3 is 15 amino acids long. V was clipped by 4 bases and J by 4 bases; unmatched bases: 7. CDR1 is MNHEY and CDR2 is SVGEGT in the germline V gene.

This chain uses TRBV6-2 or TRBV6-3 with TRBJ2-1; 12 bases are shared with TRBD2. With 4 bases clipped from V and 2 bases from J, the junction kept 6 bases outside the gene matches. The germline CDR1 and CDR2 sequences are MNHEY and SVGEGT. The CDR3 consists of 17 residues. In DNA form, the CDR3 reads TGTGCCAGCAGTTCCCGACTAGCGGGAGTTACCTACAATGAGCAGTTCTTC. Amino acid sequence: CASSSRLAGVTYNEQFF.

The V and J genes are TRBV18 and TRBJ2-3; 9 bases align to TRBD1. Trimming removed 4 bases from V and 2 bases from J; junction bases left unmatched: 10. The CDR3 consists of 17 residues. Germline V CDR1 and CDR2: KGHSH, LQKENI. The CDR3: CASSRGPGTGFTDTQYF. CDR3 sequence (DNA): TGTGCCAGCTCACGGGGTCCCGGGACAGGGTTCACAGATACGCAGTATTTT.

This chain links TRBV6-6 with TRBJ2-3; the D is unclear. Deletions cut 5 bases from V and 6 bases from J, with 6 bases between. Per the germline V gene, CDR1 is MNHNY and CDR2 is SVGAGI (reference sequence). The CDR3 sequence is 11 residues long. The CDR3 coding sequence is TGTGCCAGCAGTGATGGGGATACGCAGTATTTT. This gives the protein CASSDGDTQYF.

By sample share, this clonotype is medium-sized. The chain links TRBV12-3 or TRBV12-4 to TRBJ2-2; D is unclear. Trimming cost V 1 base and J 5 bases, with 5 bases left between them. The CDR3 has 13 amino acids. DNA for the CDR3: TGTGCCAGCAGTTTAGGGGGAACCGGGGAGCTGTTTTTT. The encoded protein is CASSLGGTGELFF.

The genes are TRBV27 and TRBJ2-3; 7 bases align to TRBD1. CDR1 is MNHEY and CDR2 is SMNVEV in the germline V gene (reference sequence). The length of the CDR3 is 15 residues. Trimming at V came to 2 bases and at J to 0 bases, leaving 2 bases not matched to a gene. The CDR3 region has the DNA TGTGCCAGCAGTTTAACAGGGGTGAGCACAGATACGCAGTATTTT. As protein: CASSLTGVSTDTQYF.

The chain is built from TRBV20-1 and TRBJ1-6, with 7 bases lining up with TRBD1. The CDR3 spans 11 residues. CDR1 is DFQATT and CDR2 is SNEGSKA in the germline V gene (reference sequence). Trimming took 6 bases from V and 18 from J; bases not matched to a gene: 11. CDR3 protein: CSAGTALGYHF. CDR3 in DNA: TGCAGTGCAGGGACAGCTTTGGGATACCACTTT.

This clonotype was counted only a few times. As DNA, the CDR3 is TGTGCCAGCAGACACCCCACAGGGAGGGACACTGAAGCTTTCTTT. Translated: CASRHPTGRDTEAFF. The chain is built from TRBV6-2 or TRBV6-3 and TRBJ1-1; D may be TRBD1 (6 bases). Looked up from germline, CDR1 is MNHEY and CDR2 is SVGEGT. This CDR3 spans 15 amino acids. V was clipped by 6 bases and J by 3 bases, with 17 bases between them.

The chain links TRBV6-5 to TRBJ2-7; 10 positions match TRBD1. Germline V CDR1 and CDR2: MNHEY, SVGAGI. This CDR3 is 14 amino acids long. Unmatched junction bases numbered 3, after V lost 5 bases and J lost 2 bases. The CDR3: CASSADRGPYEQYF. CDR3 nucleotides: TGTGCCAGCAGTGCCGACAGGGGGCCCTACGAGCAGTACTTC.

This clonotype occurred a few times. J is TRBJ1-5 and V is TRBV6-1; perhaps TRBD1 as D (5 bases). This CDR3 region has 15 residues. Germline V CDR1 and CDR2: MNHNS, SASEGT. The V end was cut by 9 bases, the J end by 3 bases, with 18 bases between. In DNA, the CDR3 is TGTGCCAGTAGAGGACGGGGCCACCCCAATCAGCCCCAGCATTTT. It is translated as CASRGRGHPNQPQHF.

The chain uses TRBV7-2 and TRBJ2-5, with TRBD1 identical over 8 bases. The germline CDR1 and CDR2 sequences are SGHTA and FQGNSA. The V and J ends lost 0 bases and 5 bases, in that order; junction bases with no gene match: 5. The CDR3 totals 15 residues. The CDR3 DNA sequence: TGTGCCAGCAGCTTAGCCGGGACAGGCGGGGAGACCCAGTACTTC. It translates to CASSLAGTGGETQYF.

The rearrangement uses TRBV6-5 and TRBJ1-5; maybe TRBD1 (6 bases). Between the trimmed V and J ends, which lost 0 bases and 1 base, there was a span of 19 bases. This CDR3 contains 19 residues. Germline V gene data show CDR1 as MNHEY and CDR2 as SVGAGI. The CDR3 region has the DNA TGTGCCAGCAGTTACTCTAGCGGGGGGGCCCGGGGGAGCAATCAGCCCCAGCATTTT. It codes for CASSYSSGGARGSNQPQHF.

By proportion, this clonotype is medium-sized (0.01 to 0.1%). The CDR3 DNA is TGTGCCAGCAGCTGGCGGACGGATGGCTACACCTTC. Translated: CASSWRTDGYTF. This chain uses TRBV5-6 with TRBJ1-2; D is undetermined. The germline V and J ends were trimmed by 3 bases and 6 bases, with 9 bases remaining between them. Germline assignment: CDR1 SGHDT and CDR2 YYEEEE. The CDR3 covers 12 residues.

This clonotype was picked up a small number of times. V is TRBV30 and J is TRBJ1-1, with TRBD1 as a possible D gene (5 bases). V was clipped by 5 bases and J by 5 bases, with 24 bases between them. In germline, CDR1 is GTSNPN, CDR2 SVGIG (reference sequence). CDR3 length: 16 amino acids. CDR3 nucleotides: TGTGCCTGGGTACAGGATGGGTTTTCCTACCGGACTGAAGCTTTCTTT. Translated, it gives CAWVQDGFSYRTEAFF.

By sample share, this clonotype is medium-sized. This sequence joins TRBV11-1 and TRBJ2-5; 9 nucleotides match TRBD2. The V gene end was trimmed by 3 bases and the J gene end by 4 bases; junction bases not matched to a gene: 12. The CDR3 length is 17 residues. CDR1 is SGHAT and CDR2 is FQDESV in the germline V gene (reference sequence). The CDR3 DNA follows: TGTGCCAGCAGCTTCCCCGAGGGGCGGGGGGGCCCAGAGACCCAGTACTTC. It encodes CASSFPEGRGGPETQYF. Full variable domain (missing parts from reference TRBV11-1 and TRBJ2-5): EAEVAQSPRYKITEKSQAVAFWCDPISGHATLYWYRQILGQGPELLVQFQDESVVDDSQLPKDRFSAERLKGVDSTLKIQPAELGDSAMYLCASSFPEGRGGPETQYFGPGTRLLVL.

This clonotype is deemed medium-sized (0.01 to 0.1%). This chain joins TRBV29-1 and TRBJ2-1; a weak D match, TRBD1 (7 bases). The V end lost 1 base, the J end lost 15 bases, and 16 bases lay between the germline ends. Germline V gives CDR1 SQVTM, CDR2 ANQGSEA. This CDR3 has 12 residues. The CDR3 here is CSVEVPAEGAFF. DNA for the CDR3: TGCAGCGTTGAAGTCCCTGCGGAGGGGGCGTTCTTC.

CDR3 region: CASSLAGGVGSGANVLTF. CDR3 in DNA: TGTGCCAGCAGTTTAGCGGGTGGCGTGGGGTCTGGGGCCAACGTCCTGACTTTC. The J gene is TRBJ2-6, the V gene TRBV12-3 or TRBV12-4; D remains ambiguous. The CDR3 has 18 residues. The ends were cut back, 0 bases at V and 1 base at J, with 13 bases in the middle.

This clonotype rates as medium-sized. The V call is TRBV29-1, the J call TRBJ1-1, with D unresolved. The CDR3 covers 13 residues. Looked up from germline, CDR1 is SQVTM and CDR2 is ANQGSEA. Trimming took 4 bases from V and 5 from J, leaving 14 bases between them. This CDR3 is CSVVVAVSTEAFF. CDR3 DNA: TGCAGCGTTGTAGTTGCCGTTTCGACTGAAGCTTTCTTT.

This chain joins TRBV5-6 and TRBJ1-1; D is ambiguous. CDR1 SGHDT and CDR2 YYEEEE come from the germline V gene. The V end was cut by 0 bases, the J end by 1 base, with 7 bases between. The CDR3 is 14 residues long. This CDR3 reads CASSLGHKNTEAFF. CDR3 nucleotides: TGTGCCAGCAGCTTGGGGCACAAGAACACTGAAGCTTTCTTT.

The chain recombines TRBV27 with TRBJ1-6, with no clear D. CDR1 is MNHEY, CDR2 SMNVEV, per germline (reference sequence). Trimming cost V 6 bases and J 5 bases, with 14 bases left between them. This CDR3 contains 15 residues. CDR3 sequence (DNA): TGTGCCAGCAGACCGTTCAGGCAGGATAATTCACCCCTCCACTTT. Its translation is CASRPFRQDNSPLHF.

This clonotype came up once. This chain connects TRBV7-9 to TRBJ2-7; 8 bases are a match to TRBD2. After removal of 4 bases from V and 3 bases from J, the junction contained 8 bases not matched to a gene. The CDR3 loop spans 15 amino acids. Per germline, CDR1 SEHNR and CDR2 FQNEAQ (reference sequence). The DNA for the CDR3 is TGTGCCAGCAGCTCCGTCGCGGCGGGAGGCTACGAGCAGTACTTC. Amino acid sequence: CASSSVAAGGYEQYF.

Remarks on this clonotype: Because the CDR3 is missing its conserved closing phenylalanine or tryptophan, this is likely a read error. V gene TRBV6-1 combines with J gene TRBJ2-7; TRBD2 aligns across 8 bases. The germline V gene has CDR1 MNHNS and CDR2 SASEGT. The CDR3 has 14 amino acids. The CDR3 sequence is CLQNPGGPSYEQYL. CDR3 bases: TGTCTTCAAAATCCGGGGGGGCCCTCCTACGAGCAGTACTTA.

This clonotype is medium-sized by share. As DNA, the CDR3 is TGTGCCAGCAGTTACGACGCAGGGGGATATGGCTACACCTTC. Translating it yields CASSYDAGGYGYTF. The chain uses TRBV6-1 and TRBJ1-2; TRBD1 matches 7 bases. The CDR3 length is 14 residues. Germline lookup yields CDR1 MNHNS and CDR2 SASEGT. With 5 bases clipped from V and 5 bases from J, the junction kept 8 bases outside the gene matches.

This clonotype was observed a few times. V and J are TRBV6-5 and TRBJ2-7; 14 bases line up with TRBD2. The V segment lost 2 bases and the J segment 1 base; nucleotides outside the gene matches: 7. CDR1 is MNHEY, CDR2 SVGAGI, per germline. The CDR3 extends over 18 amino acids. CDR3: CASSYRTSGGPGSYEQYF. CDR3 nucleotides: TGTGCCAGCAGTTACCGGACTAGCGGGGGGCCCGGGTCCTACGAGCAGTACTTC.

The chain couples TRBV6-6 to TRBJ2-3; D perhaps matches TRBD2 (5 bases). CDR3 size: 14 residues. The V end was cut by 6 bases, the J end by 4 bases, with 14 bases between. The germline CDR1 and CDR2 sequences are MNHNY and SVGAGI (reference sequence). CDR3 in amino acids: CASRSSTRSDTQYF. CDR3 DNA: TGTGCCAGCAGATCCTCCACTAGGTCAGATACGCAGTATTTT.

This sequence joins TRBV6-2 or TRBV6-3 and TRBJ1-5; possible D gene TRBD1, 5 bases. The germline CDR1 and CDR2 sequences are MNHEY and SVGEGT. This CDR3 contains 14 residues. Between the trimmed V and J ends, which lost 3 bases and 7 bases, there was a span of 13 bases. CDR3 residues: CASSYPGGMQPQHF. In nucleotides, the CDR3 is TGTGCCAGCAGTTATCCGGGGGGTATGCAGCCCCAGCATTTT.

Points on this clonotype: A much larger clone is a single base away; this may be a read error. This chain uses TRBV27 with TRBJ2-1; 7 bases match TRBD2. Per germline, CDR1 MNHEY and CDR2 SMNVEV (reference sequence). The CDR3 has 13 residues. CDR3 nucleotide sequence: TGTGCCAGCTCCCTAGCGGTTTACAATAAGCAGTTCTTC. Encoded protein: CASSLAVYNKQFF.

V and J are TRBV6-2 or TRBV6-3 and TRBJ2-7, with 14 nucleotides matching TRBD2. The CDR3 has 17 residues. The V gene end was trimmed by 5 bases and the J gene end by 2 bases; junction bases not matched to a gene: 8. Germline CDR1 MNHEY, CDR2 SVGEGT. CDR3 sequence: CASSGLAGGLTTYEQYF. The CDR3 DNA reads as TGTGCCAGCAGTGGACTAGCGGGGGGCCTAACCACCTACGAGCAGTACTTC.